These 9 T cell receptor beta chains originate from one sample sequenced in a study of response to subunit inactivated influenza vaccine. Using its own MiXCR run on the RT-PCR reads, TCRdb lists one record per CDR3 protein. The data show approximately 500,000 distinct CDR3 sequences, 10% to 15% seen once. The sample in question was PBMCs from blood, obtained 40 to 50 days after vaccination. The receptors come from a man aged 50 to 60 who received an inactivated influenza vaccine.

This clonotype was seen at least ten times. The V gene is TRBV5-5, the J gene TRBJ1-5; D possibly corresponds to TRBD1 (5 bases). Per germline, CDR1 SGHKS and CDR2 YYEKEE (reference sequence). V was shortened by 0 bases and J by 10 bases, with 20 bases between the two germline ends. The CDR3 covers 16 residues. The CDR3 here is CASSLEARGRQSPQHF. The CDR3 nucleotides are TGTGCCAGCAGCTTGGAGGCCCGGGGCCGCCAATCACCCCAGCATTTT.

This clonotype occurred many times. J is TRBJ1-2 and V is TRBV25-1; D remains ambiguous. Trimming took 3 bases from V and 8 from J, leaving 16 bases between them. Germline lookup yields CDR1 MGHDK and CDR2 SYGVNS. The CDR3 covers 14 residues. The DNA for the CDR3 is TGTGCCAGCAGTGACCCCGGGAGGCTTAAGGGCTACACCTTC. It specifies CASSDPGRLKGYTF.

The chain employs TRBV5-1 and TRBJ2-7, with 8 nucleotides matching TRBD1. This CDR3 region has 14 residues. V shed 2 bases and J 6 bases; nucleotides not matched to a gene: 7. CDR1 and CDR2 (germline): SGHRS, YFSETQ. The CDR3 DNA sequence: TGCGCCAGCAGCTTCGGACAGGGTACCAGCGAGCAGTACTTC. Amino acid sequence: CASSFGQGTSEQYF. Full variable domain (remainder filled in from reference TRBV5-1 and TRBJ2-7): KAGVTQTPRYLIKTRGQQVTLSCSPISGHRSVSWYQQTPGQGLQFLFEYFSETQRNKGNFPGRFSGRQFSNSRSEMNVSTLELGDSALYLCASSFGQGTSEQYFGPGTRLTVT.

The sample holds a few counts of this clonotype. The CDR3 coding sequence is TGCAGTGCCCCCCTCAGTGGGCACACTGAAGCTTTCTTT. The encoded protein is CSAPLSGHTEAFF. J is TRBJ1-1 and V is TRBV20-1, with D unresolved. Trimming left V 6 bases short and J 3 bases short, with 14 bases between. Germline lookup yields CDR1 DFQATT and CDR2 SNEGSKA (reference sequence). The length of the CDR3 is 13 residues.

The V gene is TRBV7-2, the J gene TRBJ1-1; TRBD1 agrees at 7 bases. Germline CDR1 and CDR2: SGHTA and FQGNSA. After removal of 5 bases from V and 0 bases from J, the junction contained 6 bases not matched to a gene. The CDR3 is made up of 15 amino acids. The CDR3 is CASSVGQVMNTEAFF. The DNA of the CDR3 is TGTGCCAGCAGCGTAGGACAGGTCATGAACACTGAAGCTTTCTTT.

This clonotype turned up a few times. The chain carries TRBV5-1 and TRBJ2-6, with D uncertain. Trimming shortened V by 6 bases and J by 2 bases, and 12 bases separated the two germline ends. The CDR3 has 15 residues. Germline values: CDR1 SGHRS, CDR2 YFSETQ. The CDR3 coding sequence is TGCGCCAGCAACAACGGTCGGGCTGGGGCCAACGTCCTGACTTTC. Residues: CASNNGRAGANVLTF.

The chain joins TRBV12-3 or TRBV12-4 to TRBJ2-3; 11 bases agree with TRBD2. V shed 2 bases, J shed 3 bases, and the junction held 4 bases outside the gene matches. This CDR3 comprises 16 residues. The CDR3 bases are TGTGCCAGCAGTTTACCGCGACTAGCGGGGACAGATACGCAGTATTTT. Protein sequence: CASSLPRLAGTDTQYF.

DNA for the CDR3: TGCGCCAGCAGCCAAGACTTTGCCTCCTACAATGAGCAGTTCTTC. Amino acid sequence: CASSQDFASYNEQFF. The J gene is TRBJ2-1, the V gene TRBV4-3; D remains unclear. This CDR3 contains 15 residues. Germline CDR1 reads LGHNA; CDR2 reads YSLEER. V gave up 0 bases and J gave up 0 bases, with 6 bases separating them.

The gene calls are TRBV7-2 and TRBJ2-1; 8 positions match TRBD2. V was clipped by 3 bases and J by 6 bases; unmatched bases: 13. Germline-derived CDR1 and CDR2 are SGHTA and FQGNSA. This CDR3 is built from 17 residues. The CDR3 spells CASSFDPGLAGSNEQFF. DNA for the CDR3: TGTGCCAGCAGCTTTGACCCAGGACTAGCAGGTTCCAATGAGCAGTTCTTC.